This TCR beta chain was retrieved from a study of blood T cells in healthy people across ages. Study-level background: Template switching recovered approximately one barcoded beta molecule for every two T cells.

Germline V lookup: CDR1 DFQATT, CDR2 SNEGSKA (reference sequence). V trimming: 3 bases; J trimming: 0 bases; junction bases outside the gene matches: 2. The CDR3 is 13 amino acids. This clonotype was found many times. A J-beta primer mix and a sample-barcoded 5' primer were used in a second PCR of roughly 7 to 12 cycles. TCRdb redid the calling of the 5' RACE reads with MiXCR, one entry per CDR3 protein. The sample shows 750,000 to 950,000 distinct CDR3 sequences, about 27% of them seen only once. The same sample was also studied in work on T cells of mothers and their children.

The sequence came from a woman aged 40 to 50 in good health. The source material was blood. The chain recombines TRBV20-1 with TRBJ2-7, with 7 bases lining up with TRBD2. The CDR3 is CSASGGNSYEQYF. The CDR3, as DNA: TGCAGTGCTAGCGGGGGGAACTCCTACGAGCAGTACTTC.